This TCR beta chain stems from a study of T cell repertoires in cytomegalovirus infection. About the research overall: Matching HLA type and CMV infection were both indicated by public TCR beta signatures.

TCRdb passed the reads through MiXCR, listing each CDR3 protein once. The sample lists hundreds of thousands of distinct CDR3 sequences, 25% to 30% seen once, with around 18% in the top ten. Study findings and constraints: HLA-C-restricted CMV-specific TCR beta clonotypes prevailed in the ex vivo response.

The sample holds a few counts of this clonotype. Antigen: not known. The sample here was cultured PBMCs, taken from culture after CMV antigen stimulation. This clonotype was sampled from a human donor in good health (CMV status not recorded). Some clones in this sample may be carry-over from other donors' samples.

The CDR3 here is CASSLNRQAAYEQYF. DNA of the CDR3: TGTGCCAGCAGCCTAAACCGACAGGCCGCCTACGAGCAGTACTTC. The chain is built from TRBV11-2 and TRBJ2-7; tentatively, D is TRBD1 (6 bases). Trimming removed 5 bases at V and 2 bases at J, with 16 bases between. The CDR3 covers 15 residues. Germline CDR1 is SGHAT and CDR2 is FQNNGV.